This T cell receptor beta chain was obtained from a study of blood T cells in healthy people across ages. Trimming shortened V by 4 bases and J by 1 base, and 9 bases separated the two germline ends. Germline CDR1 reads LGHDT; CDR2 reads YNNKEL (reference sequence). The CDR3 has 14 residues. A second roughly 6 to 11 cycle PCR used barcoded and J-beta primers. MiXCR, run by TCRdb on the 5' RACE reads, gives a single entry per CDR3 protein. The sample has around 900,000 distinct CDR3 sequences; 51% are singletons. This chain uses TRBV3-1 with TRBJ2-3; D perhaps matches TRBD2 (6 bases). Material for sequencing was blood. This TCR came from a woman aged 55-70 years in good health. CDR3 in DNA: TGTGCCAGCAGCCGGGAGGCACGCACAGATACGCAGTATTTT. Translation: CASSREARTDTQYF.